Only a few counts were recorded for the clone carrying this T cell receptor (beta chain). Its antigen is not identified. Germline V CDR1 and CDR2: SGHRS, YFSETQ. The V and J ends lost 0 bases and 6 bases respectively, with 9 bases between them. The CDR3 runs to 14 residues. Combining a sample-barcoded 5' primer with a J-beta primer mix, a second PCR ran for roughly 7 to 11 cycles. A template-switch adaptor containing 12 random nucleotides labeled each cDNA molecule. The study obtained at least 3 million CDR3-containing paired-end reads from every sample. MiXCR was run by TCRdb on the 5' RACE reads, yielding one entry per CDR3 protein. The top ten hold roughly 18% of the sample, which has roughly 500,000 distinct CDR3 sequences, 27% seen once. The sample comes from a study of blood T cells in healthy people across ages. Study-level findings and limits: In older individuals, TCR beta diversity per million T cells was lower, falling roughly linearly with age. The donors' CMV status was not determined, possibly confounding changes in expanded clonotypes.

The sequence was obtained from a woman aged 70-85 years in good health. V and J are TRBV5-1 and TRBJ1-4; no clear D gene. The sample consisted of blood. CDR3 protein: CASSLGTNDEKLFF. The CDR3 bases are TGCGCCAGCAGCTTGGGGACGAATGATGAAAAACTGTTTTTT.